A selection of T cell receptor beta chains follows, all from one sample in a study of glioma-infiltrating T cells. TCRdb independently ran MiXCR on the multiplex PCR reads; one entry per CDR3 protein. This table has around 390,000 distinct CDR3 sequences, roughly two fifths appearing once. Sequencing was done on a sample of glioma tissue, nonneoplastic brain tissue, or PBMCs (not recorded which). The source of these receptors is a human donor with low-grade glioma or glioblastoma, undergoing nonglioma brain surgery, or in good health (not recorded which). CDR3s include the opening cysteine and the closing phenylalanine or tryptophan. Fields, in order: clone size, J gene, D gene, V gene, CDR3 protein, CDR3 DNA. The D gene is left open where the match is weak. Rows may omit the clone size; those that give it use once, few, many or a size class.

few | TRBJ2-7 | . | TRBV28 | CASSLRVVDAYEQYF | TGTGCCAGCAGTTTACGTGTGGTTGATGCTTACGAGCAGTACTTC
. | TRBJ2-7 | . | TRBV20-1 | CGAIRDPTLGRYEQYF | TGCGGTGCTATCCGGGATCCCACTTTAGGAAGGTACGAGCAGTACTTC
. | TRBJ1-1 | . | TRBV4-1 | CASSPRDTKFEAFF | TGCGCCAGCAGCCCCCGGGATACCAAGTTTGAAGCTTTCTTT
. | TRBJ1-1 | TRBD1 | TRBV5-4 | CASSSMRDRGDTEAFF | TGTGCCAGCAGCTCGATGAGGGACAGGGGGGACACTGAAGCTTTCTTT
. | TRBJ2-7 | . | TRBV4-2 | CASSQEVQGGYEQYF | TGTGCCAGCAGCCAAGAAGTCCAGGGGGGTTACGAGCAGTACTTC
. | TRBJ2-1 | . | TRBV29-1 | CSSGVSPHEQFF | TGCAGTTCGGGGGTCTCCCCCCATGAGCAGTTCTTC
many | TRBJ2-1 | . | TRBV27 | CASSRLGFSSYNEQFF | TGTGCCAGCAGCCGCCTAGGTTTTAGCTCCTACAATGAGCAGTTCTTC
. | TRBJ2-7 | . | TRBV7-9 | CASRSVDRVPSEQYF | TGTGCCAGCAGGTCAGTCGACAGAGTCCCTAGCGAGCAGTACTTC
. | TRBJ1-2 | . | TRBV11-2 | CASSLEAGVYSYTF | TGTGCCAGCAGCTTAGAGGCAGGGGTCTACAGCTACACCTTC
few | TRBJ2-1 | TRBD2 | TRBV19 | CASSDLLAAGNNEQFF | TGTGCCAGTAGCGACCTACTAGCGGCGGGCAACAATGAGCAGTTCTTC
many | TRBJ2-7 | . | TRBV6-1 | CASSVEYEQYF | TGTGCCAGCAGTGTTGAATACGAGCAGTACTTC
few | TRBJ1-1 | . | TRBV2 | CAARRGMNTEAFF | TGTGCCGCGAGGAGGGGGATGAATACTGAAGCTTTCTTT
few | TRBJ2-3 | TRBD2 | TRBV28 | CASSYSGRPRKDTQYF | TGTGCCAGCAGTTATAGCGGGAGGCCCCGCAAGGATACGCAGTATTTT
. | TRBJ2-7 | TRBD2 | TRBV7-9 | CASSLVEGYISGTSGRAGEQYF | TGTGCCAGCAGCTTAGTGGAGGGTTACATTTCCGGGACTAGCGGGAGGGCAGGCGAGCAGTACTTC
few | TRBJ2-3 | . | TRBV4-2 | CASSLGVGRASTDTQYF | TGTGCCAGCAGCTTGGGGGTGGGGCGGGCAAGCACAGATACGCAGTATTTT
. | TRBJ2-2 | TRBD2 | TRBV27 | CAGSFGGGLAGFGELFF | TGTGCCGGCAGTTTCGGGGGGGGACTAGCGGGATTCGGGGAGCTGTTTTTT
. | TRBJ2-7 | TRBD1 | TRBV7-2 | CASTGPGTGGYEQYF | TGTGCCAGCACCGGTCCCGGGACAGGGGGATACGAGCAGTACTTC
. | TRBJ1-5 | . | TRBV7-6 | CASSSVEPQHF | TGTGCCAGCAGCTCCGTAGAGCCCCAGCATTTT
many | TRBJ2-1 | TRBD1 | TRBV7-2 | CASSKDRGSYNEQFF | TGTGCCAGCAGCAAGGACAGGGGGTCCTACAATGAGCAGTTCTTC
many | TRBJ2-1 | TRBD2 | TRBV4-3 | CASSQDPSGGEGNEQFF | TGCGCCAGCAGCCAAGATCCCTCGGGAGGGGAGGGCAATGAGCAGTTCTTC
. | TRBJ2-2 | TRBD2 | TRBV7-3 | CASSELAGGITGELFF | TGTGCCAGCAGCGAATTAGCGGGAGGGATCACCGGGGAGCTGTTTTTT
. | TRBJ2-5 | . | TRBV7-2 | CASSLEVYQETQYF | TGTGCCAGCAGCTTAGAAGTGTACCAAGAGACCCAGTACTTC
many | TRBJ2-7 | . | TRBV7-2 | CASSLENGPSYEQYF | TGTGCCAGCAGCTTAGAGAACGGGCCCTCCTACGAGCAGTACTTC
. | TRBJ2-3 | TRBD1 | TRBV4-3 | CASSQAYWDRFTSTDTQYF | TGCGCCAGCAGCCAGGCTTATTGGGACAGATTTACTAGCACAGATACGCAGTATTTT
. | TRBJ1-3 | . | TRBV20-1 | CSATTGTPGNTIYF | TGCAGTGCTACGACCGGGACTCCGGGAAACACCATATATTTT
. | TRBJ2-7 | . | TRBV6-2/TRBV6-3 | CASSYTIEEQYF | TGTGCCAGCAGTTACACCATAGAAGAGCAGTACTTC
. | TRBJ1-2 | . | TRBV7-9 | CASSLTAGSTYGYTF | TGTGCCAGCAGCTTAACGGCAGGGTCCACCTATGGCTACACCTTC
. | TRBJ2-7 | . | TRBV27 | CASSPERPSYEQYF | TGTGCCAGCAGTCCAGAGCGGCCCTCCTACGAGCAGTACTTC
few | TRBJ2-3 | TRBD2 | TRBV7-9 | CASSSGLAADTQYF | TGTGCCAGCAGCTCCGGACTAGCGGCCGATACGCAGTATTTT
. | TRBJ2-7 | . | TRBV28 | CASSYHVLMRRYEQYF | TGTGCCAGCAGCTACCACGTTTTAATGAGGCGCTACGAGCAGTACTTC
many | TRBJ1-2 | . | TRBV20-1 | CSATRDGLRRGYTF | TGCAGTGCTACCAGGGACGGCCTTAGGCGTGGCTACACCTTC
many | TRBJ2-2 | . | TRBV15 | CATSREFRRTGELFF | TGTGCCACCAGCAGAGAATTCCGGCGCACCGGGGAGCTGTTTTTT
. | TRBJ2-3 | . | TRBV7-9 | CASVRALDTQYF | TGTGCCAGTGTACGGGCTTTGGATACGCAGTATTTT
many | TRBJ2-3 | TRBD2 | TRBV20-1 | CSARWTSGSTDTQYF | TGCAGTGCTAGGTGGACTAGCGGGAGCACAGATACGCAGTATTTT
few | TRBJ2-1 | TRBD2 | TRBV4-3 | CASSQGFGGSYNEQFF | TGCGCCAGCAGCCAGGGGTTTGGCGGGAGCTACAATGAGCAGTTCTTC
. | TRBJ1-3 | . | TRBV2 | CASSVQTGNTIYF | TGTGCCAGCAGTGTGCAGACCGGAAACACCATATATTTT
. | TRBJ2-3 | . | TRBV7-9 | CASSLALPPTDTQYF | TGTGCCAGCAGCTTAGCGCTCCCCCCGACAGATACGCAGTATTTT
many | TRBJ2-1 | TRBD2 | TRBV6-2/TRBV6-3 | CASSYSIAGEHSEQFF | TGTGCCAGCAGTTACTCTATAGCGGGAGAACATAGTGAGCAGTTCTTC
few | TRBJ2-7 | . | TRBV5-4 | CASSAESRSGYEQYF | TGTGCCAGCAGCGCAGAGTCACGCTCCGGGTACGAGCAGTACTTC
. | TRBJ1-6 | . | TRBV28 | CATVPTFPDGLRDSPLHF | TGTGCCACCGTACCCACTTTTCCCGACGGACTCCGAGATTCACCCCTCCACTTT
many | TRBJ1-1 | TRBD1 | TRBV6-1 | CASSFSQGEAFF | TGTGCCAGCAGTTTTTCACAGGGGGAAGCTTTCTTT